This TCR beta chain was found in a study of cytomegalovirus exposure and HLA in healthy donors. In the case of this clone: What it binds is not known.

Germline values: CDR1 SGHVS, CDR2 FQNEAQ. This CDR3 region has 13 residues. V was cut by 4 bases and J by 5 bases, with 11 bases left in between. Study-level findings and limits: One later analysis, an examination of the 90 to 150 validation repertoires, found that first-cohort TCR clusters tended to co-occur in them. Researchers reported that a few CMV-associated chains were confirmed in vitro as CMV antigen-specific. Many donors carried some public TCRs, although rarity characterized most TCR sequences.

The donors were members of the approximately 120-subject validation cohort (separate from the roughly 670-subject first cohort). Profiled with immunoSEQ multiplex PCR; TCRdb holds only in-frame clones, not every one. The sample lists approximately 140,000 clones, 70% to 90% occurring once. The clonotype was recovered from a woman between 18 and 30 years old in good health and CMV-seropositive. The sample taken for sequencing was PBMCs. V is TRBV7-8 and J is TRBJ2-5; the D is unclear. CDR3 DNA sequence: TGTGCCAGCAGCTATCTGGGCAGGGAGACCCAGTACTTC. This gives the protein CASSYLGRETQYF.